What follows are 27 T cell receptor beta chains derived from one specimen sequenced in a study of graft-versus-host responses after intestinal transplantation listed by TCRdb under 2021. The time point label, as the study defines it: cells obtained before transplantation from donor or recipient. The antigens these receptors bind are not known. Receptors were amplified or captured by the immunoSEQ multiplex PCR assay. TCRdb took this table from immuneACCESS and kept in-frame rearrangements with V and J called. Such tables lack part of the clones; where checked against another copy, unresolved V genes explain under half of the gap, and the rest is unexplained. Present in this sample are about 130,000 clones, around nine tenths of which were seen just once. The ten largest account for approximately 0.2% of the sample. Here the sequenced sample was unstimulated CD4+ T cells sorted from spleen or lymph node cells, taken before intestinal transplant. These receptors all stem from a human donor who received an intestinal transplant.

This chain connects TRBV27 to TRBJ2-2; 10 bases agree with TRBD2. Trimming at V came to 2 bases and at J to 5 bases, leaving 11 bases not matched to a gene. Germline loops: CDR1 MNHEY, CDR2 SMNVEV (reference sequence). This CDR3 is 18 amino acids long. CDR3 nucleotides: TGTGCCAGCAGTTTACTTTCTTCGGGACTAGCGAGAACCGGGGAGCTGTTTTTT. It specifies CASSLLSSGLARTGELFF.

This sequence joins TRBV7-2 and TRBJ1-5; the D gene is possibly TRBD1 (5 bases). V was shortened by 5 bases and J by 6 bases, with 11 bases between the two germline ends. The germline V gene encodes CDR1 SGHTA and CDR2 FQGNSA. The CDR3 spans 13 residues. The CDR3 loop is CASSRRVVQPQHF. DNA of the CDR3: TGTGCCAGCAGCCGCAGGGTCGTTCAGCCCCAGCATTTT.

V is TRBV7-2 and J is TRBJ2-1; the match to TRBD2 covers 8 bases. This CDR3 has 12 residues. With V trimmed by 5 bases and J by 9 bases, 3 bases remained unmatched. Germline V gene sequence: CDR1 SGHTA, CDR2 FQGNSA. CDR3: CASSLLAGEQFF. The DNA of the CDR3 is TGTGCCAGCAGCCTCCTAGCGGGTGAGCAGTTCTTC. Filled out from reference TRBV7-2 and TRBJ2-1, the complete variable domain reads GAGVSQSPSNKVTEKGKDVELRCDPISGHTALYWYRQSLGQGLEFLIYFQGNSAPDKSGLPSDRFSAERTGGSVSTLTIQRTQQEDSAVYLCASSLLAGEQFFGPGTRLTVL.

The DNA for the CDR3 is TGTGCCAGCAGCGCGCCGGGCGGGAGTAGGTACGAGCAGTACTTC. The encoded protein is CASSAPGGSRYEQYF. The rearrangement links TRBV28 to TRBJ2-7; 7 positions match TRBD2. Germline V gene lookup returns CDR1 MDHEN and CDR2 SYDVKM. The CDR3 has 15 amino acids. V was pared by 6 bases and J by 4 bases, with 12 bases of the junction left unmatched.

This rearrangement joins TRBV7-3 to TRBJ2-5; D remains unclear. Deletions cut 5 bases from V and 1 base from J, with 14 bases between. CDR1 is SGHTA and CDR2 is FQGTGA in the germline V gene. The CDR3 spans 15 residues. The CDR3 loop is CASSRMAASQETQYF. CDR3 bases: TGTGCCAGCAGCCGTATGGCAGCGTCCCAAGAGACCCAGTACTTC. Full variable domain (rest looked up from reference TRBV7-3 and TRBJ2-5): GAGVSQTPSNKVTEKGKYVELRCDPISGHTALYWYRQSLGQGPEFLIYFQGTGAADDSGLPNDRFFAVRPEGSVSTLKIQRTERGDSAVYLCASSRMAASQETQYFGPGTRLLVL.

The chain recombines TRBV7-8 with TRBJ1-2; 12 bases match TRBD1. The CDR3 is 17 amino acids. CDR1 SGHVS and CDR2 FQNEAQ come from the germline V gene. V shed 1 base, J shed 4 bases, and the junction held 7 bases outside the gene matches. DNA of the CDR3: TGTGCCAGCAGCTTAGTATCGGGACAGGGGGCGACCTATGGCTACACCTTC. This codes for CASSLVSGQGATYGYTF.

For the CDR3, the DNA is TGTGCCAGCAGCTTGTTAGCGGGAAGGAACACCGGGGAGCTGTTTTTT. It encodes CASSLLAGRNTGELFF. This sequence joins TRBV5-6 and TRBJ2-2, with 8 bases lining up with TRBD2. Germline trimming cut 1 base from V and 1 base from J; bases unmatched to any gene: 3. The CDR3 has 16 amino acids. CDR1 is SGHDT and CDR2 is YYEEEE in the germline V gene.

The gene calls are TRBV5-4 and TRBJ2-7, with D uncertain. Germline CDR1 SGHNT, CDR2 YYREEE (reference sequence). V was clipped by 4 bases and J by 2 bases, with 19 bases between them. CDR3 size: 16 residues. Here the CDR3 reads CASSNLQGSGTYEQYF. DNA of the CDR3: TGTGCCAGCAGCAACTTACAAGGCAGTGGGACCTACGAGCAGTACTTC.

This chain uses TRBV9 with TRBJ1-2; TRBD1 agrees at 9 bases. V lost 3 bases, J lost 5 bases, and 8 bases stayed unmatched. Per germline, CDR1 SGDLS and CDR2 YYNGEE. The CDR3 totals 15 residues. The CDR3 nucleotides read TGTGCCAGCAGCGCGACAGGGGGGCCCCTTTATGGCTACACCTTC. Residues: CASSATGGPLYGYTF.

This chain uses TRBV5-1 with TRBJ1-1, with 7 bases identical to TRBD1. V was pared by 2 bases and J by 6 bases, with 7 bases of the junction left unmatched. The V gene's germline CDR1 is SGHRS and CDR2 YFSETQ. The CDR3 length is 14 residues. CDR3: CASSLVTGSAEAFF. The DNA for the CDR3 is TGCGCCAGCAGCTTAGTGACAGGGAGCGCTGAAGCTTTCTTT.

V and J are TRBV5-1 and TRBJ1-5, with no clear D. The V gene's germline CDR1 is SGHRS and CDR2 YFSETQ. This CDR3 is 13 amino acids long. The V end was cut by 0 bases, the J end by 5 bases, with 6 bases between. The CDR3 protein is CASSLGVDQPQHF. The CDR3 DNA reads TGCGCCAGCAGCTTGGGTGTGGATCAGCCCCAGCATTTT.

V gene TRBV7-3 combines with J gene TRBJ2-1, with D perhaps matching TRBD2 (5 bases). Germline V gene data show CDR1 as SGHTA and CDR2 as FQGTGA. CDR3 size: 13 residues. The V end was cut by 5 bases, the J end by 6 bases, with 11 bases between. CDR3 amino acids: CASSPDTSNEQFF. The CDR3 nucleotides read TGTGCCAGCAGCCCAGACACTAGCAATGAGCAGTTCTTC.

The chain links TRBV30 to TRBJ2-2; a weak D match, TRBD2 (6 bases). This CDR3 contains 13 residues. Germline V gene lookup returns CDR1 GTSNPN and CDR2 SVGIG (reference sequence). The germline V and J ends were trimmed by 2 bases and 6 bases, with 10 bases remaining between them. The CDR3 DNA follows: TGTGCCTGGAGTAATGGAGGGGCCGGGGAGCTGTTTTTT. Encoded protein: CAWSNGGAGELFF.

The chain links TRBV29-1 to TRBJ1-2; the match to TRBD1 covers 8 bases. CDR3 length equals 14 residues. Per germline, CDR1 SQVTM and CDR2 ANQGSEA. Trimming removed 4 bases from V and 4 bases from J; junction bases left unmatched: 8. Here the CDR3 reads CSVAGQGFSYGYTF. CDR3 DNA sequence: TGCAGCGTTGCCGGACAGGGTTTTAGCTATGGCTACACCTTC.

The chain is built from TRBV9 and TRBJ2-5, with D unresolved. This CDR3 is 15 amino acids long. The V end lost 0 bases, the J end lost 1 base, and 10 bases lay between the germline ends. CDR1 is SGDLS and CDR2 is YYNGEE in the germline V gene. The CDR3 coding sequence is TGTGCCAGCAGCGTAGTCCCAGGCAGCCAAGAGACCCAGTACTTC. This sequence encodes CASSVVPGSQETQYF.

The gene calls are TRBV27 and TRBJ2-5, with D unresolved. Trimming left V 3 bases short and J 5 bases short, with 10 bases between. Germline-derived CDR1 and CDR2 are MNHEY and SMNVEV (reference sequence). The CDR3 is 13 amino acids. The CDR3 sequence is CASSLWVGETQYF. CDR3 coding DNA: TGTGCCAGCAGTTTGTGGGTGGGTGAGACCCAGTACTTC.

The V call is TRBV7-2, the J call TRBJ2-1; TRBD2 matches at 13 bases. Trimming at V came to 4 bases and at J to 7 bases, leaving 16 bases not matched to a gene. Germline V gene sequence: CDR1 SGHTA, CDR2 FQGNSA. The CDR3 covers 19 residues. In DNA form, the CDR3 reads TGTGCCAGCAGCTCCCCCCCGTGGACTAGCGGGGGTAACTGGAATGAGCAGTTCTTC. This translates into CASSSPPWTSGGNWNEQFF. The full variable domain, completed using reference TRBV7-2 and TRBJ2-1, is GAGVSQSPSNKVTEKGKDVELRCDPISGHTALYWYRQSLGQGLEFLIYFQGNSAPDKSGLPSDRFSAERTGGSVSTLTIQRTQQEDSAVYLCASSSPPWTSGGNWNEQFFGPGTRLTVL.

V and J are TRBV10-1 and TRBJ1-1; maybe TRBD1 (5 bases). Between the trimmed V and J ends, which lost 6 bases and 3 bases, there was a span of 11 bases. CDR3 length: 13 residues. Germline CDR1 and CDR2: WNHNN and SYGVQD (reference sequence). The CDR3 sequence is CASSGTLYTEAFF. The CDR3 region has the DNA TGCGCCAGCAGCGGGACCCTTTACACTGAAGCTTTCTTT.

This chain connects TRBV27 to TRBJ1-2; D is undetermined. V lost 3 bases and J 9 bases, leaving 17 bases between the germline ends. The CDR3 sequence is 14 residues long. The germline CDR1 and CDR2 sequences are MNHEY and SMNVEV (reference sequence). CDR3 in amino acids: CASSFPGRPLSYTF. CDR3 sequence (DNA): TGTGCCAGCAGTTTCCCCGGACGGCCCCTGAGCTACACCTTC.

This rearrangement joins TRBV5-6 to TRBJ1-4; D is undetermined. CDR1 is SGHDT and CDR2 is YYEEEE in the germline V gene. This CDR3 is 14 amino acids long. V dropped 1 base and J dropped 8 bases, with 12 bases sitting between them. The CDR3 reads CASSLYGEGEKLFF. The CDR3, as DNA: TGTGCCAGCAGCTTGTACGGGGAAGGAGAAAAACTGTTTTTT.

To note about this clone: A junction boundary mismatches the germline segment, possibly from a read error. The CDR3 reads CASSDTRVTNYSYTF. As DNA, the CDR3 is TGTGCCAGCAGTGACACCAGAGTCACTAACTATAGCTACACCTTC. The chain has TRBV6-4 and TRBJ1-2; D call uncertain. The V gene's germline CDR1 is MRHNA and CDR2 SNTAGT. The CDR3 is made up of 15 amino acids.

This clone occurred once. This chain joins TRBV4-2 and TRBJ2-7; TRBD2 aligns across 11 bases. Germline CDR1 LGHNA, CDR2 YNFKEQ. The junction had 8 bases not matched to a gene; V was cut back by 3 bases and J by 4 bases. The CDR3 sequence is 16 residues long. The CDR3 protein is CASSQSATSGIYEQYF. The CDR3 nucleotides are TGTGCCAGCAGCCAGTCCGCGACTAGCGGGATATACGAGCAGTACTTC.

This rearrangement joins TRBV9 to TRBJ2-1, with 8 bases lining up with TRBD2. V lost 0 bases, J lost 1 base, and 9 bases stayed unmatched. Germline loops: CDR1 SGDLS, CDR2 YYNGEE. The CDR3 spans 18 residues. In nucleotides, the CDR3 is TGTGCCAGCAGCGTAGCTTTGTGGACGGGAGGGTCCTACAATGAGCAGTTCTTC. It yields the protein CASSVALWTGGSYNEQFF. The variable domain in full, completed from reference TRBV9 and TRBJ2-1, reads DSGVTQTPKHLITATGQRVTLRCSPRSGDLSVYWYQQSLDQGLQFLIQYYNGEERAKGNILERFSAQQFPDLHSELNLSSLELGDSALYFCASSVALWTGGSYNEQFFGPGTRLTVL.

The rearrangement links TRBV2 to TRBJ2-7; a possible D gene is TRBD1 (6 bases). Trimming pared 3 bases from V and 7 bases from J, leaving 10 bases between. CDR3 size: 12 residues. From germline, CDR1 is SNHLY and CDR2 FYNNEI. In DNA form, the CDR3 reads TGTGCCAGCAGTGACGACAGGAAGGAGCAGTACTTC. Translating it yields CASSDDRKEQYF.

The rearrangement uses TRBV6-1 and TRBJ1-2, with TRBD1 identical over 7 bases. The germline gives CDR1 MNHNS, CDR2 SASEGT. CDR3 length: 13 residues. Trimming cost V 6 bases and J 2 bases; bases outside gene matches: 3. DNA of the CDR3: TGTGCCAGCAGAGGACAGGCGAACTATGGCTACACCTTC. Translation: CASRGQANYGYTF.

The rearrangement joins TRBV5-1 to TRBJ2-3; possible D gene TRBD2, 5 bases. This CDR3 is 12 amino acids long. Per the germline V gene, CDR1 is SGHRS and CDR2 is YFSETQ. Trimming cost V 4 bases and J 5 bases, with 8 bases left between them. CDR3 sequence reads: CASSPEGDTQYF. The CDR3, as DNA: TGCGCCAGCAGCCCCGAGGGAGATACGCAGTATTTT.

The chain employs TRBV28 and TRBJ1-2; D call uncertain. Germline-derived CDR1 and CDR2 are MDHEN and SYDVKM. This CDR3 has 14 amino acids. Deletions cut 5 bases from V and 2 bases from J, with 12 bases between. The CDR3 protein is CASSLGMTNYGYTF. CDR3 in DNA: TGTGCCAGCAGTCTAGGGATGACGAACTATGGCTACACCTTC.